The 16 T cell receptor beta chains reported below all come from one sample, sequenced in a study of T cells after yellow fever vaccination. TCRdb reanalysed the 5' RACE reads using MiXCR and keeps one entry per CDR3 protein. The sample yields about 630,000 distinct CDR3 sequences, 9% to 15% seen once. The sequenced sample was PBMCs, obtained on the day of the yellow fever booster vaccination. These receptors originate from a man aged 25 to 40 who received the YFV17D yellow fever vaccine.

The chain recombines TRBV20-1 with TRBJ2-2; D unclear. The V gene's germline CDR1 is DFQATT and CDR2 SNEGSKA (reference sequence). The ends were cut back, 1 base at V and 3 bases at J, with 12 bases in the middle. The length of the CDR3 is 15 residues. The chain's CDR3 is CSARGSGPYTGELFF. In DNA form, the CDR3 reads TGCAGTGCTAGAGGCTCGGGCCCATACACCGGGGAGCTGTTTTTT.

The chain combines TRBV5-1 with TRBJ2-2; possible D gene TRBD2, 6 bases. CDR3 length: 15 amino acids. Trimming cost V 4 bases and J 0 bases, with 10 bases left between them. CDR1 and CDR2 (germline): SGHRS, YFSETQ. CDR3 residues: CASSHGGPNTGELFF. CDR3 bases: TGCGCCAGCAGCCATGGAGGGCCGAACACCGGGGAGCTGTTTTTT.

This clonotype was found a few times. The V gene is TRBV27, the J gene TRBJ2-2, with D possibly being TRBD1 (6 bases). The V gene's germline CDR1 is MNHEY and CDR2 SMNVEV (reference sequence). The V gene lost 10 bases and the J gene lost 8 bases, with 17 bases spanning the gap. This CDR3 has 13 residues. CDR3 amino acids: CATGYRVLGELFF. CDR3 nucleotide sequence: TGTGCCACCGGATACAGGGTCTTAGGGGAGCTGTTTTTT.

This clonotype occurred a few times. The V and J genes are TRBV7-2 and TRBJ2-3; 8 positions agree with TRBD2. The CDR3 has 16 amino acids. With V trimmed by 4 bases and J by 2 bases, 8 bases remained unmatched. Germline V gene data show CDR1 as SGHTA and CDR2 as FQGNSA. The CDR3: CASSSRSSGVTDTQYF. The DNA of the CDR3 is TGTGCCAGCAGCTCCCGTAGTAGCGGGGTCACAGATACGCAGTATTTT.

This clonotype has just one count. This chain uses TRBV20-1 with TRBJ2-7; D is perhaps TRBD2 (6 bases). The CDR3 totals 14 residues. Germline CDR1 reads DFQATT; CDR2 reads SNEGSKA (reference sequence). With 1 base removed from V and 3 bases from J, the gap between germline ends came to 13 bases. The CDR3: CSARVSGKLYEQYF. CDR3 coding DNA: TGCAGTGCTAGAGTTAGCGGAAAACTCTACGAGCAGTACTTC.

The chain joins TRBV10-1 to TRBJ1-1; unclear D gene. V lost 6 bases, J lost 3 bases, and 14 bases lay in between. CDR3 length equals 14 residues. Germline CDR1 reads WNHNN; CDR2 reads SYGVQD (reference sequence). The CDR3 DNA follows: TGCGCCAGCAGCCTGAGTGCGTTGGACACTGAAGCTTTCTTT. Amino acid sequence: CASSLSALDTEAFF.

The chain links TRBV2 to TRBJ2-7; 10 bases match TRBD1. The CDR3 extends over 14 amino acids. Trimming removed 6 bases from V and 4 bases from J; junction bases left unmatched: 6. The germline V gene has CDR1 SNHLY and CDR2 FYNNEI. The CDR3 sequence is CASSQTGGAYEQYF. CDR3 DNA: TGTGCCAGCAGCCAGACAGGGGGCGCATACGAGCAGTACTTC.

The chain joins TRBV7-9 to TRBJ2-3; 7 nucleotides line up with TRBD2. The CDR3 extends over 14 amino acids. The J segment lost 4 bases and the V segment lost 5 bases, leaving 6 bases of the junction unmatched. Germline V CDR1 and CDR2: SEHNR, FQNEAQ (reference sequence). CDR3 sequence reads: CASSHPGGSDTQYF. The CDR3 DNA reads as TGTGCCAGCAGCCACCCCGGGGGGTCAGATACGCAGTATTTT.

The chain is built from TRBV15 and TRBJ1-3; D is possibly TRBD1 (5 bases). The CDR3 contains 15 residues. The germline CDR1 and CDR2 sequences are LNHNV and YYDKDF (reference sequence). Trimming left V 3 bases short and J 4 bases short, with 13 bases between. In DNA, the CDR3 is TGTGCCACCAGCAGGGGACGGAGCATCGGAAACACCATATATTTT. Its protein product is CATSRGRSIGNTIYF. Based on the CDR3 plus reference TRBV15 and TRBJ1-3, the full variable domain is DAMVIQNPRYQVTQFGKPVTLSCSQTLNHNVMYWYQQKSSQAPKLLFHYYDKDFNNEADTPDNFQSRRPNTSFCFLDIRSPGLGDTAMYLCATSRGRSIGNTIYFGEGSWLTVV.

V usage is TRBV20-1 and J usage is TRBJ1-4; a weak D match, TRBD1 (6 bases). Germline V gene lookup returns CDR1 DFQATT and CDR2 SNEGSKA (reference sequence). CDR3 length equals 15 residues. The V gene lost 5 bases and the J gene lost 7 bases, with 20 bases spanning the gap. CDR3 in DNA: TGCAGTGCTTTCAAGGTGTCGGGGGCGGGTGAAAAACTGTTTTTT. This codes for CSAFKVSGAGEKLFF.

In nucleotides, the CDR3 is TGTGCCAGCAGCCAACCAGGAGCGGCAGGGGCCGGGGAGCTGTTTTTT. Translation: CASSQPGAAGAGELFF. V and J are TRBV7-6 and TRBJ2-2; a possible D gene is TRBD1 (6 bases). This CDR3 is built from 16 residues. V was pared by 5 bases and J by 6 bases, with 19 bases between. Germline values: CDR1 SGHVS, CDR2 FNYEAQ.

This clonotype was counted between two and nine times. The rearrangement joins TRBV5-5 to TRBJ2-2; the D gene is possibly TRBD2 (6 bases). The CDR3 length is 17 residues. V gave up 6 bases and J gave up 4 bases, with 22 bases separating them. Looked up from germline, CDR1 is SGHKS and CDR2 is YYEKEE (reference sequence). CDR3 region: CASTYLYGDSSTGELFF. The CDR3 bases are TGTGCCAGCACCTATCTTTATGGGGACTCATCCACCGGGGAGCTGTTTTTT.

This clonotype was picked up many times. The rearrangement links TRBV7-3 to TRBJ2-1; D gene uncertain. Trimming left V 2 bases short and J 0 bases short, with 8 bases between. Germline values: CDR1 SGHTA, CDR2 FQGTGA. CDR3 length: 15 amino acids. CDR3 DNA: TGTGCCAGCAGCTTAGACCAGAGCTCCTACAATGAGCAGTTCTTC. This translates into CASSLDQSSYNEQFF. The whole variable domain, filled in from reference TRBV7-3 and TRBJ2-1, reads GAGVSQTPSNKVTEKGKYVELRCDPISGHTALYWYRQSLGQGPEFLIYFQGTGAADDSGLPNDRFFAVRPEGSVSTLKIQRTERGDSAVYLCASSLDQSSYNEQFFGPGTRLTVL.

This clonotype was seen many times. The chain employs TRBV3-1 and TRBJ2-1, with D unresolved. With 4 bases removed from V and 10 bases from J, the gap between germline ends came to 8 bases. CDR1 and CDR2 (germline): LGHDT, YNNKEL (reference sequence). CDR3 length: 11 residues. The CDR3 nucleotides are TGTGCCAGCAGCCTCTGGCAGGAGCAGTTCTTC. The encoded protein is CASSLWQEQFF.

V usage is TRBV9 and J usage is TRBJ2-7; TRBD1 matches at 7 bases. Germline V gene lookup returns CDR1 SGDLS and CDR2 YYNGEE. The junction had 3 bases not matched to a gene; V was cut back by 8 bases and J by 1 base. This CDR3 spans 12 amino acids. CDR3 protein: CARAGGSYEQYF. The CDR3 coding sequence is TGTGCCAGAGCAGGGGGTTCCTACGAGCAGTACTTC.

The table lists this clonotype with a few counts. The CDR3 loop is CASSASRWEGEETQYF. In DNA form, the CDR3 reads TGTGCCAGCAGTGCCTCAAGATGGGAGGGAGAAGAGACCCAGTACTTC. The chain carries TRBV6-1 and TRBJ2-5; 7 bases fit TRBD2. The V segment lost 4 bases and the J segment 3 bases; nucleotides outside the gene matches: 11. The length of the CDR3 is 16 residues. Germline values: CDR1 MNHNS, CDR2 SASEGT.